The clone carrying this TCR beta chain has only one observation. The CDR3 contains 15 residues. Germline V CDR1 and CDR2: MGHRA, YSYEKL. V lost 1 base and J 3 bases, leaving 9 bases between the germline ends. Sequenced by immunoSEQ multiplex PCR; TCRdb stores in-frame clones only, minus some. The profile covers fewer than 25,000 clones, with roughly 85% appearing a single time and roughly 3% taken by the ten largest. The sample belongs to a study of PD-L1 blockade in urothelial cancer. Study background: Analyses used blood from 3 weeks (second dose) and 6 weeks after treatment start.

Sequenced here: PBMCs, sampled around atezolizumab (anti-PD-L1) treatment. The gene calls are TRBV4-1 and TRBJ1-4; D uncertain. This sequence was found in a man in his fifties or sixties with urothelial cancer. DNA of the CDR3: TGCGCCAGCAGCCAAGGACACCAATCTAATGAAAAACTGTTTTTT. Protein sequence: CASSQGHQSNEKLFF.